Described below is a single T cell receptor beta chain sequence and its context. Other DNA sequences within the sample encode an identical CDR3. The data derive from a study of blood T cell repertoires in COVID-19. About the research overall: COVID-19 samples, acute and convalescent, were from the United States, Italy and Spain.

The CDR3 consists of 17 residues. The V segment lost 9 bases and the J segment 2 bases; nucleotides outside the gene matches: 12. The V gene's germline CDR1 is SGHAT and CDR2 FQNNGV. Methods used by the authors: Amplified reference gene primers provided the basis for estimating nucleated cell counts. Produced via immunoSEQ multiplex PCR; TCRdb's table is partial and in-frame only. V, J and clone size were drawn from that table, and D and trimming were deduced from the DNA. The table records about 110,000 clones, around 74% of them present only once. The clonotype comes from a woman in her sixties or seventies with acute or convalescent COVID-19. Sequencing was performed on peripheral blood. The V call is TRBV11-2, the J call TRBJ2-3; 12 nucleotides agree with TRBD2. The CDR3 loop reads CASSRTGTSGLTDTQYF. CDR3 DNA: TGTGCCAGTAGCCGGACCGGGACTAGCGGGCTCACAGATACGCAGTATTTT.